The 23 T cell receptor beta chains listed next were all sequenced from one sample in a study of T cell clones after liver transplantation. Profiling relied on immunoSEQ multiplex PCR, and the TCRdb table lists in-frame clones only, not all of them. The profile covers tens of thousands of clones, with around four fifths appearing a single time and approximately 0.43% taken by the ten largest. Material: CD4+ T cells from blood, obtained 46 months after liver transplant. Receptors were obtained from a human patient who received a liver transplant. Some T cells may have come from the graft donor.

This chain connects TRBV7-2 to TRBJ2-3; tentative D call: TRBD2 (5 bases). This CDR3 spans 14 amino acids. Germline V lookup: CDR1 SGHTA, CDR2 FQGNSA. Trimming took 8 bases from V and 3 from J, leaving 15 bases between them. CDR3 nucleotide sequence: TGTGCCAGCTACCGGGATCCGTATACAGATACGCAGTATTTT. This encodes CASYRDPYTDTQYF.

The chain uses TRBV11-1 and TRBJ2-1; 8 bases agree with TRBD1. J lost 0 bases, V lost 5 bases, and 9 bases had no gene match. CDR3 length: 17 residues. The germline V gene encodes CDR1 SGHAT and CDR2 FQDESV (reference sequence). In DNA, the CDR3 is TGTGCCAGCAGCCCCAGGGACAGGTCCAGCTCCTACAATGAGCAGTTCTTC. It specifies CASSPRDRSSSYNEQFF. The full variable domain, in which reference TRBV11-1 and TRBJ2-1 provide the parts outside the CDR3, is EAEVAQSPRYKITEKSQAVAFWCDPISGHATLYWYRQILGQGPELLVQFQDESVVDDSQLPKDRFSAERLKGVDSTLKIQPAELGDSAMYLCASSPRDRSSSYNEQFFGPGTRLTVL.

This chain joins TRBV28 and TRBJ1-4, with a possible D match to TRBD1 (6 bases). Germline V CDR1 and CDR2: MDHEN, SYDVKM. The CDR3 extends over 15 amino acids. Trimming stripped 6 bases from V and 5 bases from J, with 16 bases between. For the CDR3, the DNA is TGTGCCAGCAGGACACAGGGTAGGGACAATGAAAAACTGTTTTTT. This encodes CASRTQGRDNEKLFF.

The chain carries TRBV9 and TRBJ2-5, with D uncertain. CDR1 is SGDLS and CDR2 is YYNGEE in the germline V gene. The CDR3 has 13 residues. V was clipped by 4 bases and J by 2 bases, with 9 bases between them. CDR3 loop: CASSLRPQETQYF. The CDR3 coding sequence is TGTGCCAGCAGCCTCCGACCACAAGAGACCCAGTACTTC.

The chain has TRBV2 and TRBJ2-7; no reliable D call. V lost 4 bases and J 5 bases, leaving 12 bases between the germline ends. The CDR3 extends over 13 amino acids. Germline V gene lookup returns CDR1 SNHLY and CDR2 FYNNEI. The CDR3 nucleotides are TGTGCCAGCAGTGTAGACCTTGGCGACGAGCAGTACTTC. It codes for CASSVDLGDEQYF.

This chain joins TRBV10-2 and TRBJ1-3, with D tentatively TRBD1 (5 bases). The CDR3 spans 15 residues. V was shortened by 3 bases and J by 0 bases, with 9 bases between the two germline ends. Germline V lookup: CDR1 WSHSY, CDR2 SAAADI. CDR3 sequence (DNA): TGCGCCAGCAGTGACAGGGCCAGCTCTGGAAACACCATATATTTT. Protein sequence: CASSDRASSGNTIYF.

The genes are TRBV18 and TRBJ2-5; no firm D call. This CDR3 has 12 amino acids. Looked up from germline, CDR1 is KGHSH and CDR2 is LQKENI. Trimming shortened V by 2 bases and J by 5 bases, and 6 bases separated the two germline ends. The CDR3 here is CASSPTPETQYF. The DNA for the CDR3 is TGTGCCAGCTCACCAACGCCGGAGACCCAGTACTTC.

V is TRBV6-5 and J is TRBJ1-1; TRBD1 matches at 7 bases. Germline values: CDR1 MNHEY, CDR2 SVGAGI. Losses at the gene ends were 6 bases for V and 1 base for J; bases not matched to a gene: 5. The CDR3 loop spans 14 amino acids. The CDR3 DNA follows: TGTGCCAGCAGACTGACAGGGAGGAACACTGAAGCTTTCTTT. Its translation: CASRLTGRNTEAFF.

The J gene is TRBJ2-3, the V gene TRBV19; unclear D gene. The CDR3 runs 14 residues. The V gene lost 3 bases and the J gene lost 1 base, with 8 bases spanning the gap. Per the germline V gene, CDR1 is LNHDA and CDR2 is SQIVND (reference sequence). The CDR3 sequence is CASSMDGRTDTQYF. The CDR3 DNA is TGTGCCAGTAGTATGGACGGGCGCACAGATACGCAGTATTTT.

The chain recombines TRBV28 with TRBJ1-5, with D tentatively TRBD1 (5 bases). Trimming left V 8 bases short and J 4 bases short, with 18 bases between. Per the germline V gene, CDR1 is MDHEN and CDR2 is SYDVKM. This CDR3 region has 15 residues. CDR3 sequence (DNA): TGTGCCAGCTCCTGGGGAGGGGTTGGGAATCAGCCCCAGCATTTT. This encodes CASSWGGVGNQPQHF.

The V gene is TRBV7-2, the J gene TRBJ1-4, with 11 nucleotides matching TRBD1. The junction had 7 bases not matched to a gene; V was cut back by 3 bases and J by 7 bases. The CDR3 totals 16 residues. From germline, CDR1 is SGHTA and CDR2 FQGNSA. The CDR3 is CASSFSRDRGSEKLFF. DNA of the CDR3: TGTGCCAGCAGCTTTTCTAGGGACAGGGGGAGTGAAAAACTGTTTTTT. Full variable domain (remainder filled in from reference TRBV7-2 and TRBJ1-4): GAGVSQSPSNKVTEKGKDVELRCDPISGHTALYWYRQSLGQGLEFLIYFQGNSAPDKSGLPSDRFSAERTGGSVSTLTIQRTQQEDSAVYLCASSFSRDRGSEKLFFGSGTQLSVL.

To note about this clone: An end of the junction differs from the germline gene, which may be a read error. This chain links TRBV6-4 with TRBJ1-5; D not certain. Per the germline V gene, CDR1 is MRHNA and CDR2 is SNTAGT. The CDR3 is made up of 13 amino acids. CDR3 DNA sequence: TGTGCCAGCAGCCTCCACCTCAATCAGCTCCAGCATTTT. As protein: CASSLHLNQLQHF.

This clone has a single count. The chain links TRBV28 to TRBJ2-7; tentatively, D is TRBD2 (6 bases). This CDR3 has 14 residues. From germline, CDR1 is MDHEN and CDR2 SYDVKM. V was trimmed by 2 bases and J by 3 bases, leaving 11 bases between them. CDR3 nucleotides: TGTGCCAGCAGTTTAATCTCGGGAGTCTACGAGCAGTACTTC. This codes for CASSLISGVYEQYF.

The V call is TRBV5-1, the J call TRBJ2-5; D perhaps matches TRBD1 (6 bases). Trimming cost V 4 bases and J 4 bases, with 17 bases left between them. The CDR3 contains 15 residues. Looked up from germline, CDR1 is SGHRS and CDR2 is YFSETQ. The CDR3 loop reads CASSRSTGVIETQYF. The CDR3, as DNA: TGCGCCAGCAGCAGATCGACAGGTGTGATAGAGACCCAGTACTTC.

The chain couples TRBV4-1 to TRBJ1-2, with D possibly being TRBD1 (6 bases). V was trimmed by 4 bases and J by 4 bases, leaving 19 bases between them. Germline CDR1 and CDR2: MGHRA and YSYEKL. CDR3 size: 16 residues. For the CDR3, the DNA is TGCGCCAGCAGCCCCCAACAGGGAGATGAGGTCTATGGCTACACCTTC. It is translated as CASSPQQGDEVYGYTF.

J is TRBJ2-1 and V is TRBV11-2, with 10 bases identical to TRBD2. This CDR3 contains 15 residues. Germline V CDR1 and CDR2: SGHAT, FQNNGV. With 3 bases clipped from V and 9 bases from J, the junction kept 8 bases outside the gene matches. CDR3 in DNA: TGTGCCAGCAGCTTCGGGCTAGCGGGAGTGGGTGAGCAGTTCTTC. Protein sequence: CASSFGLAGVGEQFF.

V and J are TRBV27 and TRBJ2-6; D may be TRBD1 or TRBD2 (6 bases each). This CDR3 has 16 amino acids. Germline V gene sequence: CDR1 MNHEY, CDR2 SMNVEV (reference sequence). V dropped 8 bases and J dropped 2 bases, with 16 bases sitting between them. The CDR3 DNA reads TGTGCCAGCGGGGGGCAGGGCACCGCTGGGGCCAACGTCCTGACTTTC. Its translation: CASGGQGTAGANVLTF.

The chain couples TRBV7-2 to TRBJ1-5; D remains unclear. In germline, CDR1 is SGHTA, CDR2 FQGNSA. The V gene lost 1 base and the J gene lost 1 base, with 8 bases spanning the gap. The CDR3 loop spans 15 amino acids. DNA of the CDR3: TGTGCCAGCAGCTTAGAAGGGCACAGCAATCAGCCCCAGCATTTT. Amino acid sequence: CASSLEGHSNQPQHF.

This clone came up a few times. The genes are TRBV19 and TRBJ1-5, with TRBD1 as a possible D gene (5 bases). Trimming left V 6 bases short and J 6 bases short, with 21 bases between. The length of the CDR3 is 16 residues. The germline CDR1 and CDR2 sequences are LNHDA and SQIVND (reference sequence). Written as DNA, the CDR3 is TGTGCCAGTAGAACCAGGGAAGGGCTTTGGCTTCAGCCCCAGCATTTT. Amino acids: CASRTREGLWLQPQHF.

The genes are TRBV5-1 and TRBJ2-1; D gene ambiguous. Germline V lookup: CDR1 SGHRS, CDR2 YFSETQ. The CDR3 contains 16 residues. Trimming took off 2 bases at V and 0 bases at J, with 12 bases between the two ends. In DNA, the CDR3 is TGCGCCAGCAGCTTACGAAGACCTAGCTCCTACAATGAGCAGTTCTTC. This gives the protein CASSLRRPSSYNEQFF.

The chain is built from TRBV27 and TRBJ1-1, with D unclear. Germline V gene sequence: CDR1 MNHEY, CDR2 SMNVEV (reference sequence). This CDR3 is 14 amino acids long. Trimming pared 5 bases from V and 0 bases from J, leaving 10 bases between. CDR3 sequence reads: CASSPISLNTEAFF. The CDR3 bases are TGTGCCAGCAGTCCCATCTCTTTGAACACTGAAGCTTTCTTT.

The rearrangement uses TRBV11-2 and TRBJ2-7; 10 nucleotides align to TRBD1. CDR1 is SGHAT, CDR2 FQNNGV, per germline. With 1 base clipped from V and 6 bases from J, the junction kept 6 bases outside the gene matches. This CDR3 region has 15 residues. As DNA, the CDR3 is TGTGCCAGCAGCTTAGTGGCCGGGACAGGGGTCGAGCAGTACTTC. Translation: CASSLVAGTGVEQYF.

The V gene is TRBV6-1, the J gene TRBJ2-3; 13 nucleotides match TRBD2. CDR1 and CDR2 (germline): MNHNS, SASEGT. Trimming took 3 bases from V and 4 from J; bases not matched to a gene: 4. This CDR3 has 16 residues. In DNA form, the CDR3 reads TGTGCCAGCAGTGATAGACTAGCGGGAGGAGCAGATACGCAGTATTTT. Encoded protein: CASSDRLAGGADTQYF.